This T cell receptor beta chain stems from a study of shared clonotypes between healthy human individuals. Trimming cost V 2 bases and J 8 bases; bases outside gene matches: 5. The CDR3 sequence is 13 residues long. Per the germline V gene, CDR1 is SGHRS and CDR2 is YFSETQ. Negatively enriched CD4+ T cells were divided by CD45RA into naive and memory. The repertoire was sequenced with immunoSEQ multiplex PCR; TCRdb's copy has only in-frame clones and lacks some. The data show 2 million to 2.5 million clones, with roughly 92% seen just once and around 0.38% held by the top ten. This chain joins TRBV5-1 and TRBJ1-1; 8 bases fit TRBD1. The receptor's source is a man between 18 and 29 years old in good health. Some clones in this sample may be carry-over from other donors' samples. Source material: naive CD4+ T cells from PBMCs. Subset specified: CD45RA+ positively selected. The CDR3 region has the DNA TGCGCCAGCAGCTTCCCCGACAGGGGCGAAGCTTTCTTT. The encoded protein is CASSFPDRGEAFF.